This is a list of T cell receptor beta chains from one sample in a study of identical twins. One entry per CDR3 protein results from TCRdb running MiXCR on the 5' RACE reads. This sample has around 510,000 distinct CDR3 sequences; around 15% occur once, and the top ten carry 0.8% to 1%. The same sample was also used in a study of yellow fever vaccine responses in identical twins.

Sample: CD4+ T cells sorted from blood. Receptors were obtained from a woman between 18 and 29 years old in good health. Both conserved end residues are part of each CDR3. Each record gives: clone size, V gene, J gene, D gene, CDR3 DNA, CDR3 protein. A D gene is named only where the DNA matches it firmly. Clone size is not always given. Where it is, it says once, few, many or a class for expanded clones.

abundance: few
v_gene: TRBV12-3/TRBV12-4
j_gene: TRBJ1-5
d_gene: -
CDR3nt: TGTGCCAGCAGCCGGGACCCGGGTGGCAATCAGCCCCAGCATTTT
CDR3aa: CASSRDPGGNQPQHF

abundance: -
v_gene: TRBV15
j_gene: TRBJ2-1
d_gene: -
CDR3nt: TGTGCCACCAGCAGATCCGGGCGTGCTGAGCAGTTCTTC
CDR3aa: CATSRSGRAEQFF

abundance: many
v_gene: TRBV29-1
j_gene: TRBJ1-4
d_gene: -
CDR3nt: TGCAGCGCCCACTCGGGAGAGGAAAAACTGTTTTTT
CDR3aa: CSAHSGEEKLFF

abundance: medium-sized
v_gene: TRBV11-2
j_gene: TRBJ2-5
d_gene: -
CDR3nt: TGTGCTAGCAGCTTAGTTGAGACCCAGTACTTC
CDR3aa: CASSLVETQYF

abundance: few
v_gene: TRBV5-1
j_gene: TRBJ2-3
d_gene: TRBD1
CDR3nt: TGCGCCAGCAGCTTGAGTAGGGGGCGATTGGATACGCAGTATTTT
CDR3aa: CASSLSRGRLDTQYF

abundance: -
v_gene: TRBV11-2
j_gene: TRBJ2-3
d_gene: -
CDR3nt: TGTGCCAGCAGCTTGGCCGACACAGATACGCAGTATTTT
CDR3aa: CASSLADTDTQYF

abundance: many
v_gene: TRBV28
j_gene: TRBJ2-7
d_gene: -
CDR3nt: TGTGCCAGCAGTTTAGAGCCCCCTAACTCCTACGAGCAGTACTTC
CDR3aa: CASSLEPPNSYEQYF

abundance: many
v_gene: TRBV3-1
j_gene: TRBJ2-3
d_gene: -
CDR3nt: TGTGCCAGCAGCCAGCGTTTACGGCGCACAGATACGCAGTATTTT
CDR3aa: CASSQRLRRTDTQYF

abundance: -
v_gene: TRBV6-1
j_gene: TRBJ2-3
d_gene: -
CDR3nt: TGTGCCAGCAGCCCCCTCGGTAGCACAGATACGCAGTATTTT
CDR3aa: CASSPLGSTDTQYF

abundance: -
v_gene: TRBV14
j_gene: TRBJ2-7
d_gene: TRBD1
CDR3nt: TGTGCCAGCAGCCAATATGCCGGGACAGGGGGCCACGAGCAGTACTTC
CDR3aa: CASSQYAGTGGHEQYF

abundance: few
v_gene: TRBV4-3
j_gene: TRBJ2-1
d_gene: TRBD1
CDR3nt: TGCGCCAGCAGCCGAGGGACAGAAGATGAGCAGTTCTTC
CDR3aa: CASSRGTEDEQFF

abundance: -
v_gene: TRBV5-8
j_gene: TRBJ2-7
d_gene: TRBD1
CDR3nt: TGTGCCAGCAGCTTGGAACAGGGGGTGAGTGAGCAGTACTTC
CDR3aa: CASSLEQGVSEQYF

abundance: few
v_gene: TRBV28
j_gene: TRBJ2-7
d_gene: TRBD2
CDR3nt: TGTGCCAGCAGTTTATGGACTAGCGGGGGGGCCTACGAGCAGTACTTC
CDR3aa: CASSLWTSGGAYEQYF

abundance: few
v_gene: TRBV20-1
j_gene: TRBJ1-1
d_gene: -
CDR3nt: TGCAGTGCAAGCAAAGGAGGCACTGAAGCTTTCTTT
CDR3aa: CSASKGGTEAFF

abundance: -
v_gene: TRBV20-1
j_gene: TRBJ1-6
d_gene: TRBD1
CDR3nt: TGCAGTGCGAGCGACAGGGCAAATTCACCCCTCCACTTT
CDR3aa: CSASDRANSPLHF

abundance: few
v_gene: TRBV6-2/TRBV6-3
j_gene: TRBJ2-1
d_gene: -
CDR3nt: TGTGCCAGCGAAATGGACCACAAAGGGGGTGAGCAGTTCTTC
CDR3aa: CASEMDHKGGEQFF

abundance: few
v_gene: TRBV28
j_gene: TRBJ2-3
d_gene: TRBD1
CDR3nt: TGTGCCAGCTGGGACAGGGGGCCAGATACGCAGTATTTT
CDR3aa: CASWDRGPDTQYF

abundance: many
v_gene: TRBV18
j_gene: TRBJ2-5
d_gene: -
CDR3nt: TGTGCCAGCTCACCAAGCCTTGAAGAGACCCAGTACTTC
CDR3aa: CASSPSLEETQYF

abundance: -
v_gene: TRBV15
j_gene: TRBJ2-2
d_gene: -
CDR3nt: TGTGCCACCAGCGAAGTGAACACCGGGGAGCTGTTTTTT
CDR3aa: CATSEVNTGELFF

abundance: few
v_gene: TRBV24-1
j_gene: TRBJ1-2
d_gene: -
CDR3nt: TGTGCCACCAGCACAGGGTCGGCTGGCTACACCTTC
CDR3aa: CATSTGSAGYTF

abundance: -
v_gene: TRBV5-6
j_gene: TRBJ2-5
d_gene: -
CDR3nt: TGTGCCAGCAGCACTACATGGAACCGGGAGACCCAGTACTTC
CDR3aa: CASSTTWNRETQYF

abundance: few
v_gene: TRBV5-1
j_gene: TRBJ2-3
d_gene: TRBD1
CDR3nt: TGCGCCAGCAGCTTGGACGGACAGGGTGTTGCAGATACGCAGTATTTT
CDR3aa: CASSLDGQGVADTQYF

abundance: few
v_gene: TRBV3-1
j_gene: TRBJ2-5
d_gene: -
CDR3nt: TGTGCCAGCAGCCAAGATCCCCCGGCGGCGGAAGAGACCCAGTACTTC
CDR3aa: CASSQDPPAAEETQYF

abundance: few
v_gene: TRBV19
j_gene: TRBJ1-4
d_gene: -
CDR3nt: TGTGCCAGCACCACGGGACGGAGTAAAAATGAAAAACTGTTTTTT
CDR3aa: CASTTGRSKNEKLFF

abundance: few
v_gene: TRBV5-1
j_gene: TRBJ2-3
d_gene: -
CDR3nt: TGCGCCAGCAGCTTAGACGATACAGATACGCAGTATTTT
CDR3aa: CASSLDDTDTQYF

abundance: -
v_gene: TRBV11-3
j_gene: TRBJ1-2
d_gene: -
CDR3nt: TGTGCCAGCAGCCTAAGGGGATACACCTTC
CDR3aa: CASSLRGYTF

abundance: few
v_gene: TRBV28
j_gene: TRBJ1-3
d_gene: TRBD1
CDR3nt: TGTGCCAGCAGTTCGGACAGGGGCTCTGGAAACACCATATATTTT
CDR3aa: CASSSDRGSGNTIYF

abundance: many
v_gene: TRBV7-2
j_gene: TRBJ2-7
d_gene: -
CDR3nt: TGTGCCAGCAGCTTATCAGCGCAGATCTACGAGCAGTACTTC
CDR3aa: CASSLSAQIYEQYF

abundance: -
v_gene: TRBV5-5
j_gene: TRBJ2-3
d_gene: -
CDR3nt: TGTGCCAGCAGCTTGCGGCTCTACACAGATACGCAGTATTTT
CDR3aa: CASSLRLYTDTQYF

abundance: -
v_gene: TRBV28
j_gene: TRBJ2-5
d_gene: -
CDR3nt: TGTGCCAGCAGTTCCGCCAAAGAGACCCAGTACTTC
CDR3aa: CASSSAKETQYF

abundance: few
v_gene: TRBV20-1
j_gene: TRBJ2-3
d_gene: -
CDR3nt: TGCAGTGCTAGCCGGAGGCTGGGTTTCGCAGATACGCAGTATTTT
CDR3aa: CSASRRLGFADTQYF

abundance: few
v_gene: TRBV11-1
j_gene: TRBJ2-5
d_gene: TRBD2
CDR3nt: TGTGCCAGCAGCTTAATCAAGGGGCTAGCGGGGGTAGAAGAGACCCAGTACTTC
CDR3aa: CASSLIKGLAGVEETQYF

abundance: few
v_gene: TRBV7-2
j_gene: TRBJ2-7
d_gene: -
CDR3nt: TGTGCCAGCAGCTTAGTACTCGGCCAGAGGTACGAGCAGTACTTC
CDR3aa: CASSLVLGQRYEQYF

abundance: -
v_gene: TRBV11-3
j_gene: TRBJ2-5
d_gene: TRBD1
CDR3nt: TGTGCCAGCAGCTTAGATGAGCAGGGGGTGCAGTACTTC
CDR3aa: CASSLDEQGVQYF

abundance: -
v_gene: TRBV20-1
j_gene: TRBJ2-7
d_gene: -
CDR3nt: TGCAGTGCTAGAGAGGCCCTATACGAACCGGAGTACTTC
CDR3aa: CSAREALYEPEYF

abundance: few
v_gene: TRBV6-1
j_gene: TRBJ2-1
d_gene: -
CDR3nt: TGTGCCAGCACTGGGATCCAAGGGGTTGAGCAGTTCTTC
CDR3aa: CASTGIQGVEQFF

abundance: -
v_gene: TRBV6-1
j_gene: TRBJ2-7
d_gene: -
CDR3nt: TGTGCCAGCAGTCGCCGACTGACGACGGCATCCTACGAGCAGTACTTC
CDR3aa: CASSRRLTTASYEQYF

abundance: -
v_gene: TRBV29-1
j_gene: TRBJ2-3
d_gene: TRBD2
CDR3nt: TGCAGCAAAGCGGGGCCCACAGATACGCAGTATTTT
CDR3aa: CSKAGPTDTQYF

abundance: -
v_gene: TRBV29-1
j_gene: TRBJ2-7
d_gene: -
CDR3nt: TGCAGCTTCTTGGGAATGGGGGCCCCCTACGAGCAGTACTTC
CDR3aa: CSFLGMGAPYEQYF

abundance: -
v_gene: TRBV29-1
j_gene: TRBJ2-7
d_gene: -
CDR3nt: TGCAGCGTTGTGGAGGGCTCCTACGAGCAGTACTTC
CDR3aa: CSVVEGSYEQYF